This T cell receptor (beta chain) comes out of a study of blood T cell repertoires in COVID-19. The CDR3 runs 15 residues. V was pared by 3 bases and J by 1 base, with 5 bases of the junction left unmatched. Germline CDR1 and CDR2: LNHDA and SQIVND (reference sequence). The assay was immunoSEQ multiplex PCR, and TCRdb's table has in-frame clones only and misses some. The repertoire includes some 190,000 clones, 76% of them detected once, and more than 6.5% sits in the top ten. Specimen: peripheral blood. This chain joins TRBV19 and TRBJ2-7; TRBD2 matches at 8 bases. The origin of this receptor is a woman between 45 and 60 years old with active or convalescent COVID-19. The CDR3 nucleotides read TGTGCCAGTAGTATCGGGGGGGATCCTTCCTACGAGCAGTACTTC. Encoded protein: CASSIGGDPSYEQYF.